This T cell receptor beta chain appears in the sequencing data of a study of long-term antiretroviral therapy in people with HIV. Study outcomes and limitations: Dominance of pre-ART expanded clones persisted, fluctuating and often declining after ART. Records did not include ART adherence, viral resistance or therapy changes.

On this clone itself: The antigen remains undetermined.

The V gene's germline CDR1 is SGHDT and CDR2 YYEEEE. The CDR3 extends over 15 amino acids. Trimming shortened V by 3 bases and J by 4 bases, and 16 bases separated the two germline ends. Researchers report immunoSEQ v3.0 was run at survey level. TCRdb's table, derived via immunoSEQ multiplex PCR, lists solely in-frame clones and lacks some. This sample has fewer than 30,000 clones, with approximately 80% found just once. Samples held about 0.95-11 million cryopreserved PBMC before DNA extraction. The V and J genes are TRBV5-6 and TRBJ1-1; D might be TRBD1 (6 bases). This receptor was obtained from a man between 25 and 39 years old with HIV. Material: unsorted PBMCs, obtained 2.8 years after starting antiretroviral therapy. CDR3 loop: CASSWLRTEITEAFF. CDR3 in DNA: TGTGCCAGCAGCTGGTTGAGGACAGAGATCACTGAAGCTTTCTTT. Looking up the rest from reference TRBV5-6 and TRBJ1-1 gives the full variable domain: DAGVTQSPTHLIKTRGQQVTLRCSPKSGHDTVSWYQQALGQGPQFIFQYYEEEERQRGNFPDRFSGHQFPNYSSELNVNALLLGDSALYLCASSWLRTEITEAFFGQGTRLTVV.